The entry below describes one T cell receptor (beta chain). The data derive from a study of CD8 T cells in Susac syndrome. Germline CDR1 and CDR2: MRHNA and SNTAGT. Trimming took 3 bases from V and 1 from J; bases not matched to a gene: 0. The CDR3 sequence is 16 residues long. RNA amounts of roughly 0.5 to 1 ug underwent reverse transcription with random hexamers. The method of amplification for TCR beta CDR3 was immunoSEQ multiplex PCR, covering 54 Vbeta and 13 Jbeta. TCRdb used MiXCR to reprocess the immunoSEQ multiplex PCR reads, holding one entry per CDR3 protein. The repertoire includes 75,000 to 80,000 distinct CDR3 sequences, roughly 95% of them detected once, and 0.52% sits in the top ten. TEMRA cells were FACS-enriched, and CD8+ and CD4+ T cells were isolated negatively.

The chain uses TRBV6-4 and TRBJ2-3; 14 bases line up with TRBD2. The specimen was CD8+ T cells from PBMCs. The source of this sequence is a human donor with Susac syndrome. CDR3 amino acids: CASSEGLAGGTDTQYF. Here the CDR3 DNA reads TGTGCCAGCAGTGAGGGACTAGCGGGGGGCACAGATACGCAGTATTTT.